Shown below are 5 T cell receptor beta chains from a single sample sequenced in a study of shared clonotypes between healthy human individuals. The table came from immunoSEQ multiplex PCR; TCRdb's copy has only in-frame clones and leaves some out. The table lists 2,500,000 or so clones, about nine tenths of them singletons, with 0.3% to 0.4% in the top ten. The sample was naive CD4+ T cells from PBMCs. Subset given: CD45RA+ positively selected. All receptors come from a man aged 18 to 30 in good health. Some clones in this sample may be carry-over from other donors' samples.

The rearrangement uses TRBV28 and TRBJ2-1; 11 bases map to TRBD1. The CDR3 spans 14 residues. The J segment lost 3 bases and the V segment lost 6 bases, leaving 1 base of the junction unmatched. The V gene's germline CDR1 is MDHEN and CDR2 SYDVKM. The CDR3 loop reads CASRGTGGYNEQFF. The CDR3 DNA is TGTGCCAGCAGGGGGACAGGGGGCTACAATGAGCAGTTCTTC.

CDR3 residues: CASSNGDTQYF. In nucleotides, the CDR3 is TGTGCCAGCAGCAACGGGGATACGCAGTATTTT. The genes are TRBV7-2 and TRBJ2-3, with D hard to call. CDR3 length: 11 amino acids. V was trimmed by 5 bases and J by 6 bases, leaving 6 bases between them. Per germline, CDR1 SGHTA and CDR2 FQGNSA.

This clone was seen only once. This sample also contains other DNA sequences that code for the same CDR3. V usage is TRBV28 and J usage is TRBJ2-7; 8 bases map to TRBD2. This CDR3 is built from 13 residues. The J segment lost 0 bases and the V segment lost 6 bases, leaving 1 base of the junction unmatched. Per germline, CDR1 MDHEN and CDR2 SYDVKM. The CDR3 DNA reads TGTGCCAGCAGGAGCGGGGGCTCCTACGAGCAGTACTTC. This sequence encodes CASRSGGSYEQYF.

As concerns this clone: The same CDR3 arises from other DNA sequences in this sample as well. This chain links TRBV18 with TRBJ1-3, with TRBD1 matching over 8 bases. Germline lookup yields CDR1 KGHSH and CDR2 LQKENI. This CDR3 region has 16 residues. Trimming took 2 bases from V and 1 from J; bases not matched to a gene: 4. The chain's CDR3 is CASSPTGGFSGNTIYF. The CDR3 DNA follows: TGTGCCAGCTCACCAACAGGGGGTTTTTCTGGAAACACCATATATTTT. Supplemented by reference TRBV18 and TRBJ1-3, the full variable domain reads NAGVMQNPRHLVRRRGQEARLRCSPMKGHSHVYWYRQLPEEGLKFMVYLQKENIIDESGMPKERFSAEFPKEGPSILRIQQVVRGDSAAYFCASSPTGGFSGNTIYFGEGSWLTVV.

Here the CDR3 reads CASRTQGTGELFF. The CDR3 DNA follows: TGTGCCAGCAGGACCCAGGGCACCGGGGAGCTGTTTTTT. The chain joins TRBV7-9 to TRBJ2-2, with D maybe TRBD1 (5 bases). The V gene lost 6 bases and the J gene lost 4 bases, with 9 bases spanning the gap. Germline V gene data show CDR1 as SEHNR and CDR2 as FQNEAQ (reference sequence). CDR3 length: 13 residues. Using reference TRBV7-9 and TRBJ2-2 for the parts outside the CDR3, the full variable domain is DTGVSQNPRHKITKRGQNVTFRCDPISEHNRLYWYRQTLGQGPEFLTYFQNEAQLEKSRLLSDRFSAERPKGSFSTLEIQRTEQGDSAMYLCASRTQGTGELFFGEGSRLTVL.